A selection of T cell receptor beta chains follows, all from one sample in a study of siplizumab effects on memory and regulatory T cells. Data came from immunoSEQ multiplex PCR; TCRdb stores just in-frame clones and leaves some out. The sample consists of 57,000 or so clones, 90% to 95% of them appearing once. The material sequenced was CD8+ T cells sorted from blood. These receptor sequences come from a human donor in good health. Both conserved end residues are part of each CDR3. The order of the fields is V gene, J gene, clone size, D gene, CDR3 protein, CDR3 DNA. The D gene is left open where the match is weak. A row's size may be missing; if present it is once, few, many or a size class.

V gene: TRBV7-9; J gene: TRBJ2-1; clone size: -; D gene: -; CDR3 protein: CASSSTYNEQFF; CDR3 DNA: TGTGCCAGCAGCTCCACCTACAATGAGCAGTTCTTC
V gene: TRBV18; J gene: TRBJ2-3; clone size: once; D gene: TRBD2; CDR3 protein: CASSSDTSGSGTDTQYF; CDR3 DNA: TGTGCCAGCTCCAGCGACACTAGCGGGAGCGGCACAGATACGCAGTATTTT
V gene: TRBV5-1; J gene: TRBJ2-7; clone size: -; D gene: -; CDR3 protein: CASRDLGGSYEQYF; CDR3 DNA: TGCGCCAGCAGGGATTTGGGGGGTTCCTACGAGCAGTACTTC
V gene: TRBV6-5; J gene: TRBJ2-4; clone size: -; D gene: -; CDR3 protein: CASSYSIGGPKNIQYF; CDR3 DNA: TGTGCCAGCAGTTACTCGATAGGGGGGCCCAAAAACATTCAGTACTTC
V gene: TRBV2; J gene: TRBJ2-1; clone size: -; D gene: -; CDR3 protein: CASSWTQSYNEQFF; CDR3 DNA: TGTGCCAGCAGTTGGACCCAATCCTACAATGAGCAGTTCTTC
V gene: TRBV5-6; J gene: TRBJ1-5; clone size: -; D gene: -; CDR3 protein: CASTSGGEGNQPQHF; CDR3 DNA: TGTGCCAGCACCTCGGGGGGGGAAGGCAATCAGCCCCAGCATTTT
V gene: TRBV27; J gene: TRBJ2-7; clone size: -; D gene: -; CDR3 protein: CASSPYGTPYEQYF; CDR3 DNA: TGTGCCAGCAGCCCCTACGGGACACCCTACGAGCAGTACTTC
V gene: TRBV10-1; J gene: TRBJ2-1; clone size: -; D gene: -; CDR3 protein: CASSEAFYNEQFF; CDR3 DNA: TGCGCCAGCAGTGAGGCCTTCTACAATGAGCAGTTCTTC
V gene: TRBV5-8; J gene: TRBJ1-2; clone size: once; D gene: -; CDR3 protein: CASSSFFQGLGGYTF; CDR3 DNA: TGTGCCAGCAGCTCATTCTTTCAGGGTTTAGGTGGCTACACCTTC
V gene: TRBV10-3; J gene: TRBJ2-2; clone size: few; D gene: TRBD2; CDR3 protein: CAIMARTSGDLVTGELFF; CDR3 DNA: TGTGCCATCATGGCCAGGACTAGCGGGGACCTAGTCACCGGGGAGCTGTTTTTT
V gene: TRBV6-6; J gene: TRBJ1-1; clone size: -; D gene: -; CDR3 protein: CASSYEWGIAEAFF; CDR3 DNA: TGTGCCAGCAGTTACGAGTGGGGTATCGCTGAAGCTTTCTTT
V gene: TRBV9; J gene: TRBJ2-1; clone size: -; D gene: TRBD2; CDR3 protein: CASSVGLAGGNEQFF; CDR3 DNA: TGTGCCAGCAGCGTGGGGCTAGCGGGAGGGAATGAGCAGTTCTTC
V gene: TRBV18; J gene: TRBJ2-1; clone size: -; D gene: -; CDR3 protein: CASSPAPGISSYNEQFF; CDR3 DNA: TGTGCCAGCTCACCTGCGCCCGGGATAAGCTCCTACAATGAGCAGTTCTTC
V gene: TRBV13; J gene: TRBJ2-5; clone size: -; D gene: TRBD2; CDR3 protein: CASSPGLAGGKTQYF; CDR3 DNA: TGTGCCAGCAGCCCCGGACTAGCGGGAGGAAAGACCCAGTACTTC
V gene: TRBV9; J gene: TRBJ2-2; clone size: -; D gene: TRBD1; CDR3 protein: CASSFSGTGGSTGELFF; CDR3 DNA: TGTGCCAGCAGCTTCTCCGGGACAGGGGGTTCCACCGGGGAGCTGTTTTTT
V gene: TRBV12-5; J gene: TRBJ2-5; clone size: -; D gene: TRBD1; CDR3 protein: CASGAGTAETQYF; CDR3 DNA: TGTGCTAGTGGGGCCGGGACAGCAGAGACCCAGTACTTC
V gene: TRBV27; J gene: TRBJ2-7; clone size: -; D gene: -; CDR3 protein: CASSLSSVYEQYF; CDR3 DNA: TGTGCCAGCAGTTTATCTTCTGTCTACGAGCAGTACTTC
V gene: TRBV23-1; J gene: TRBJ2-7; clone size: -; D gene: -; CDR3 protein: CASSQSRDLLDPYEQYF; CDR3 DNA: TGCGCCAGCAGTCAATCCAGGGATCTCCTCGACCCTTACGAGCAGTACTTC
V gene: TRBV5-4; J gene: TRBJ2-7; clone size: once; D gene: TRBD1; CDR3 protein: CASSSGVGQRAYEQYF; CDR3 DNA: TGTGCCAGCAGCTCAGGCGTGGGACAGAGAGCCTACGAGCAGTACTTC
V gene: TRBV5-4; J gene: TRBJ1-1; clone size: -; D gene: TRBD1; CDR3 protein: CASSWTGDSEAFF; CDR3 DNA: TGTGCCAGCAGCTGGACAGGGGATTCTGAAGCTTTCTTT
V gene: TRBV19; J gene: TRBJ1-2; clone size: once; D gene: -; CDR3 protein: CASKSTGPSGYTF; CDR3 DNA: TGTGCCAGTAAATCGACGGGCCCCTCTGGCTACACCTTC
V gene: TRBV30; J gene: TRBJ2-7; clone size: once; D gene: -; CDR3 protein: CAWSSDNEQYF; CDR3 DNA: TGTGCCTGGAGTAGCGATAACGAGCAGTACTTC
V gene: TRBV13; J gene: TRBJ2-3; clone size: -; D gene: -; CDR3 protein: CASSLEGTRLTDTQYF; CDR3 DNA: TGTGCCAGCAGTCTAGAGGGGACACGACTCACAGATACGCAGTATTTT
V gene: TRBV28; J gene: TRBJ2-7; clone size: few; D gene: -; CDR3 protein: CASSMARWEQYF; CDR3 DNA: TGTGCCAGCAGTATGGCTCGTTGGGAGCAGTACTTC
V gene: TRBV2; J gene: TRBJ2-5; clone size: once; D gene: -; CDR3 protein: CATYNRRAGAQYF; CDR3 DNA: TGTGCCACCTATAATCGCAGGGCCGGGGCCCAGTACTTC
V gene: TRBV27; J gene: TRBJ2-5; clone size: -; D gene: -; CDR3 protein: CASSLSGSPLIKETQYF; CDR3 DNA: TGTGCCAGCAGTTTAAGTGGGAGCCCCCTAATTAAAGAGACCCAGTACTTC
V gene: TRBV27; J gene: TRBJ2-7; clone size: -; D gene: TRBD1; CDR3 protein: CASSYGQGASYEQYF; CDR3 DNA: TGTGCCAGCAGTTACGGACAGGGGGCTTCCTACGAGCAGTACTTC
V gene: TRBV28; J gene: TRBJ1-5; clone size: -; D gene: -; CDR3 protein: CASSLRQGNQPQHF; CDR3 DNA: TGTGCCAGCAGTTTACGGCAGGGCAATCAGCCCCAGCATTTT
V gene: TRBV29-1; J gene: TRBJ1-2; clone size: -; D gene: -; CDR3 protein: CSVDVLGGYGYTF; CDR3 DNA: TGCAGCGTTGACGTTCTCGGCGGATATGGCTACACCTTC
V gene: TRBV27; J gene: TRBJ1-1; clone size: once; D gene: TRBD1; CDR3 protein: CASSLDRDRSTEAFF; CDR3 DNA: TGTGCCAGCAGTTTGGACAGGGATAGGAGCACTGAAGCTTTCTTT
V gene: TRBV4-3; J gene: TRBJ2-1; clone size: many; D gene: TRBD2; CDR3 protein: CASSQDIGTSGAAEQFF; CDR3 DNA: TGCGCCAGCAGCCAAGATATAGGGACTAGCGGGGCCGCTGAGCAGTTCTTC
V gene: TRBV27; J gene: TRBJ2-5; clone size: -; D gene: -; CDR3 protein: CASSPGANSGTLQETQYF; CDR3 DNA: TGTGCCAGCAGTCCCGGAGCAAACTCAGGGACACTGCAAGAGACCCAGTACTTC
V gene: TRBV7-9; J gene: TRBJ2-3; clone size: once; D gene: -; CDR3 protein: CASSLDWRDTDTQYF; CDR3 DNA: TGTGCCAGCAGCTTGGACTGGCGAGACACAGATACGCAGTATTTT
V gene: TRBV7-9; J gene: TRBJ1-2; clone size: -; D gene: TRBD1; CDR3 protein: CASSSPGRTGEGYTF; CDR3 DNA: TGTGCCAGCAGCTCCCCAGGGCGGACAGGGGAAGGCTACACCTTC
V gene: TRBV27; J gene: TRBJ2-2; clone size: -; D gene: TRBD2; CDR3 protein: CASSFLAGDTGELFF; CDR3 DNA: TGTGCCAGCAGTTTCCTAGCGGGAGATACCGGGGAGCTGTTTTTT
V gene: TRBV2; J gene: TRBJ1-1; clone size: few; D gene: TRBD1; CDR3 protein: CANLGTDTEAFF; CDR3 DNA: TGTGCCAACCTGGGGACAGACACTGAAGCTTTCTTT
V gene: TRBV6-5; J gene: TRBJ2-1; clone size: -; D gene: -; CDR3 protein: CASSYSDGGEQFF; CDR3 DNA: TGTGCCAGCAGTTACTCGGATGGGGGTGAGCAGTTCTTC
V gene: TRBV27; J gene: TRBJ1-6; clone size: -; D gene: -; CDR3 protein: CASSFSYNSPLHF; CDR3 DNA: TGTGCCAGCAGTTTTTCCTATAATTCACCCCTCCACTTT
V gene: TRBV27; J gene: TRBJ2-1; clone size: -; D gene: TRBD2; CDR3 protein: CASNQRGLAGYNEQFF; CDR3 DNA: TGTGCCAGCAACCAGAGGGGACTAGCGGGGTACAATGAGCAGTTCTTC
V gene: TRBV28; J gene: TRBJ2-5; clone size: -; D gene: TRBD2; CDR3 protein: CASKRGGMETQYF; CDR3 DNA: TGTGCCAGCAAACGGGGGGGAATGGAGACCCAGTACTTC
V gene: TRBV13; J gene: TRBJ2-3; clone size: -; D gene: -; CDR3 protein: CASSLLTGTDTQYF; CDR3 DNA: TGTGCCAGCAGCCTGCTTACTGGCACAGATACGCAGTATTTT
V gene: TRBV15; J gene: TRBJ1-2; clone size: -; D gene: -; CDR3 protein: CATSRDRIQYGYTF; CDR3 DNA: TGTGCCACCAGCAGAGACAGAATTCAATATGGCTACACCTTC